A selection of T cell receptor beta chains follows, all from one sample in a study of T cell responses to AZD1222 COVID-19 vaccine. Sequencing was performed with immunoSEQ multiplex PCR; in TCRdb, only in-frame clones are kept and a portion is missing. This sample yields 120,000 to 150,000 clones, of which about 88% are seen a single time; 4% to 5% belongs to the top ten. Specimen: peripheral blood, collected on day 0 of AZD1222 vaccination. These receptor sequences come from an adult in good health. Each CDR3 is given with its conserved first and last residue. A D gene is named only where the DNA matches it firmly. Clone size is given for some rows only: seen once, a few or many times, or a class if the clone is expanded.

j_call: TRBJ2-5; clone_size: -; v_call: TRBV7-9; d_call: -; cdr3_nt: TGTGCCAGCAGCTTCCGGTCGATCTTGGGGACCCAGTACTTC; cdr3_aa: CASSFRSILGTQYF
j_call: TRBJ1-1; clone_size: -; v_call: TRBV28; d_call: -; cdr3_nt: TGTGCCAGCACCGGTGACAGGAAGTATTACTTT; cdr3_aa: CASTGDRKYYF
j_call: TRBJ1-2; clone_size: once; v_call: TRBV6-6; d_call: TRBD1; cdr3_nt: TGTGCCAGCAGTTCGACAGGGGACTATGGCTACACCTTC; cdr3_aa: CASSSTGDYGYTF
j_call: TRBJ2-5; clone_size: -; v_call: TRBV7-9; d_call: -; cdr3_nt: TGTGCCAGCACCCCCCCTGGGGGACAAGAGACCCAGTACTTC; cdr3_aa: CASTPPGGQETQYF
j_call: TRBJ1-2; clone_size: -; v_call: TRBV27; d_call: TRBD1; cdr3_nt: TGTGCCAGCAGACTACAGGGGGCGAGCTATGGCTACACCTTC; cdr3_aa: CASRLQGASYGYTF
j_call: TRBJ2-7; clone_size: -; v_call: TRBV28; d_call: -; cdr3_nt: TGTGCCAGCAGTCGGGACTCAACATACGAGCAGTACTTC; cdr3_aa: CASSRDSTYEQYF
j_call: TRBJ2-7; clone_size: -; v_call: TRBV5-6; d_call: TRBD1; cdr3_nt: TGTGCCAGCAGCTTGGGGACAGGCTATTACGAGCAGTACTTC; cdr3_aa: CASSLGTGYYEQYF
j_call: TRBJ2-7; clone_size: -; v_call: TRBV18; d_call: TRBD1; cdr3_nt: TGTGCCAGCTCACCAACCCCCGGGACAGGGGGCTCCTACGAGCAGTACTTC; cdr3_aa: CASSPTPGTGGSYEQYF
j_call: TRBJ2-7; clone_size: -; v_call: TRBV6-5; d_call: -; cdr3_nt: TGTGCCAGCAAACGGGGCCTCTCCTACGAGCAGTACTTC; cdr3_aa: CASKRGLSYEQYF
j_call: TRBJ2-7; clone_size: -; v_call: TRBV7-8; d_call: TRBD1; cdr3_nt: TGTGCCAGCAGCTTCACACCCGGGACAGGGGTCTTCGAGCAGTACTTC; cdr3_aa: CASSFTPGTGVFEQYF